One sample yielded the 2 T cell receptor beta chains listed below, sequenced in a study of T cells in Graves' hyperthyroidism and ophthalmopathy. Authors of the study amplified TCR beta CDR3 regions from RNA transcripts. RT-PCR in the first round (using the HTBI primer set) targeted the TCR CDR3. TCRdb re-called the multiplex PCR reads through MiXCR, storing one row per CDR3 protein. Of around 600,000 distinct CDR3 sequences listed, about 45% are singletons. The sequenced sample consisted of peripheral blood or thyroid tissue (not recorded which). Receptors originate from an adult man with Graves' disease, either hyperthyroidism or ophthalmopathy (not recorded which).

V is TRBV10-3 and J is TRBJ2-7; 10 bases map to TRBD2. This CDR3 is 14 amino acids long. CDR1 is ENHRY, CDR2 SYGVKD, per germline. Losses at the gene ends were 3 bases for V and 3 bases for J; bases not matched to a gene: 2. The CDR3 here is CAISDRTSGYEQYF. In DNA, the CDR3 is TGTGCCATCAGTGACAGGACTAGCGGCTACGAGCAGTACTTC.

This clonotype has a count of ten or more. The V call is TRBV20-1, the J call TRBJ1-5; 9 positions match TRBD1. The CDR3 totals 14 residues. The ends lost 6 bases at V and 6 bases at J; junction bases unmatched: 9. Germline assignment: CDR1 DFQATT and CDR2 SNEGSKA (reference sequence). The CDR3 DNA follows: TGCAGTGCAACAAGTGGGACAGGGTCTCAGCCCCAGCATTTT. Translated: CSATSGTGSQPQHF.